A single sample is the source of the 5 T cell receptor beta chains below, sequenced in a study of shared clonotypes between healthy human individuals. Only in-frame clones appear in the TCRdb table, and some are missing; sequencing was by immunoSEQ multiplex PCR. The sample carries some 320,000 clones, roughly 84% recorded once. Sequences were obtained from memory CD8+ T cells sorted from blood. This sample's subset: CD45RO+ cells pooled with CCR7-negative TemRA cells. These receptors originate from a young man in good health.

The chain is built from TRBV19 and TRBJ2-7; D remains ambiguous. The CDR3 contains 11 residues. Germline V gene data show CDR1 as LNHDA and CDR2 as SQIVND (reference sequence). The V gene lost 0 bases and the J gene lost 8 bases, with 5 bases spanning the gap. CDR3: CASSIEGQQYF. The CDR3 bases are TGTGCCAGTAGTATAGAGGGCCAGCAGTACTTC.

This clone has a handful of counts. This chain connects TRBV15 to TRBJ1-2, with D hard to call. V lost 3 bases and J lost 7, with 15 bases in between. The CDR3 runs to 14 residues. The germline V gene encodes CDR1 LNHNV and CDR2 YYDKDF (reference sequence). The CDR3 here is CATSSDFGSGGYTF. The DNA for the CDR3 is TGTGCCACCAGCAGCGACTTTGGCTCGGGTGGCTACACCTTC.

The chain uses TRBV5-4 and TRBJ1-1, with TRBD1 as a possible D gene (6 bases). The V end was cut by 3 bases, the J end by 3 bases, with 18 bases between. The length of the CDR3 is 16 residues. Per germline, CDR1 SGHNT and CDR2 YYREEE (reference sequence). CDR3 DNA sequence: TGTGCCAGCAGCTCATGGACAGTAAGGGGCGACACTGAAGCTTTCTTT. As protein: CASSSWTVRGDTEAFF.

The rearrangement links TRBV7-9 to TRBJ2-7; 13 nucleotides agree with TRBD2. The CDR3 length is 15 residues. Germline CDR1 is SEHNR and CDR2 is FQNEAQ (reference sequence). V was pared by 6 bases and J by 6 bases, with 8 bases of the junction left unmatched. The CDR3 DNA follows: TGTGCCAGCAGTATACTAGCGGGAGGGCTCAGCGAGCAGTACTTC. Protein product: CASSILAGGLSEQYF.

J is TRBJ2-5 and V is TRBV9; 8 nucleotides align to TRBD2. Germline loops: CDR1 SGDLS, CDR2 YYNGEE. With V trimmed by 1 base and J by 3 bases, 2 bases remained unmatched. CDR3 length: 14 amino acids. The CDR3 loop is CASSVRGLEETQYF. CDR3 coding DNA: TGTGCCAGCAGCGTAAGGGGACTAGAAGAGACCCAGTACTTC.